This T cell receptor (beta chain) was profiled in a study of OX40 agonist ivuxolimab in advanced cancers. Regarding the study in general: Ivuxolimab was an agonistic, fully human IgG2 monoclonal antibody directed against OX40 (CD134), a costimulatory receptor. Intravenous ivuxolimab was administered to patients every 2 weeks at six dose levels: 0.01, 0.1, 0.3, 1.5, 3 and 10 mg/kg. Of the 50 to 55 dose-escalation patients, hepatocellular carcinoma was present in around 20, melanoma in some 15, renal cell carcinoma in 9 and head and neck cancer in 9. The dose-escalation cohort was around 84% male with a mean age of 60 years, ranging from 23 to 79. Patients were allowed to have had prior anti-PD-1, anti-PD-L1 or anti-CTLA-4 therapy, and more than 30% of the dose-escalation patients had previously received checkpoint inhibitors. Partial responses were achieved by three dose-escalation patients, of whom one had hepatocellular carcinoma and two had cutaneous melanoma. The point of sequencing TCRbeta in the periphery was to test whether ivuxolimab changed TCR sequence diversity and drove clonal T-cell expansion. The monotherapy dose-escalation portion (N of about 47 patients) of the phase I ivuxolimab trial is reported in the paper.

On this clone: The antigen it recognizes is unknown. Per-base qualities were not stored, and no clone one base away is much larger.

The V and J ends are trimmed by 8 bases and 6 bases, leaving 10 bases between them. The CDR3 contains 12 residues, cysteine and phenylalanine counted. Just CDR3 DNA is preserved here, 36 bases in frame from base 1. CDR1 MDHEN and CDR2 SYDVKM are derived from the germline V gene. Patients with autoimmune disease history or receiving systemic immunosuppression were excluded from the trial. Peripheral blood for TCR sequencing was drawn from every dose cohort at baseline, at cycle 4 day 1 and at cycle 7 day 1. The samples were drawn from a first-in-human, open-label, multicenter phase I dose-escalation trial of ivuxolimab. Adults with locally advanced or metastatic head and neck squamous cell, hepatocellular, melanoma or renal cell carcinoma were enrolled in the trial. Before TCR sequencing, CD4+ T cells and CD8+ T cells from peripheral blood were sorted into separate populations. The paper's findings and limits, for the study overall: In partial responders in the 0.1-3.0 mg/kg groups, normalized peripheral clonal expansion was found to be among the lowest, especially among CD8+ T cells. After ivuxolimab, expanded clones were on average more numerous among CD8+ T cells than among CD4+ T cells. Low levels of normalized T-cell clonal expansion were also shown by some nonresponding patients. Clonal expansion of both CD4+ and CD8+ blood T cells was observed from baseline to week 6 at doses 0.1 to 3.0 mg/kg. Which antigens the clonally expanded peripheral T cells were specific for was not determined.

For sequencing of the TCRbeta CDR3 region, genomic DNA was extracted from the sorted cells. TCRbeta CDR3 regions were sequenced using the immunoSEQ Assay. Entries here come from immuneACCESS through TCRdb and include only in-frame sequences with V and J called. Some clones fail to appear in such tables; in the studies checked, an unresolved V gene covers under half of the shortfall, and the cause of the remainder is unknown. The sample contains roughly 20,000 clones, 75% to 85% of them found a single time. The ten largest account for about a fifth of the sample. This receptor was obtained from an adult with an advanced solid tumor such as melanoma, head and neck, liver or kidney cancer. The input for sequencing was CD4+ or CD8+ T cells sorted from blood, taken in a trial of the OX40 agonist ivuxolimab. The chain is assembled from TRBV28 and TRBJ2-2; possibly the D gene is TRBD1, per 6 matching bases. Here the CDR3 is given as CASGYRAGELFF. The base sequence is TGTGCCAGCGGATACAGGGCCGGGGAGCTGTTTTTT.